The T cell receptor beta chain under discussion was sequenced for a study of shared clonotypes between healthy human individuals. On the study more broadly: CD4 naive and memory got three plates each, CD8 naive two, CD8 memory one.

The CDR3 is 14 amino acids. CDR1 MNHEY and CDR2 SVGAGI come from the germline V gene. J lost 6 bases, V lost 6 bases, and 11 bases had no gene match. There were only Caucasian adults among the donors, and all lived in Nashville, Tennessee. Once extracted for a subset, genomic DNA was divided evenly among several immunoSEQ plates. The table came from immunoSEQ multiplex PCR; TCRdb's copy has only in-frame clones and leaves some out. The table records roughly 2.5 million clones, more than 80% of them present only once. Sample: naive CD4+ T cells sorted from blood. Subset reported: CD45RA+ positively selected. The clonotype was recovered from a man aged 18 to 30 in good health. J is TRBJ2-7 and V is TRBV6-5; 7 nucleotides agree with TRBD1. The CDR3 region has the DNA TGTGCCAGCAGATCCGGGACAGAAGTCGCCGAGCAGTACTTC. Protein product: CASRSGTEVAEQYF.